Shown below are 2 T cell receptor beta chains from a single sample sequenced in a study of blood T cell repertoires in COVID-19. Repertoires were generated with immunoSEQ multiplex PCR, while TCRdb's copy carries only in-frame clones and drops some. Of 95,000 to 150,000 clones in the sample, 82% are singletons; the top ten hold 3.5% to 5.5%. Input material: peripheral blood. These TCRs come from a woman in her 70s with acute or convalescent COVID-19.

V and J are TRBV19 and TRBJ2-2; D is unclear. The length of the CDR3 is 14 residues. The V end was cut by 2 bases, the J end by 0 bases, with 4 bases between. Germline V gene data show CDR1 as LNHDA and CDR2 as SQIVND (reference sequence). CDR3 amino acids: CASSIFANTGELFF. In nucleotides, the CDR3 is TGTGCCAGTAGTATATTCGCGAACACCGGGGAGCTGTTTTTT.

V gene TRBV7-2 combines with J gene TRBJ2-7, with D uncertain. V was cut by 6 bases and J by 7 bases, with 10 bases left in between. CDR3 length: 11 amino acids. Per the germline V gene, CDR1 is SGHTA and CDR2 is FQGNSA. This CDR3 is CASSLDFEQYV. Here the CDR3 DNA reads TGTGCCAGCAGTCTTGACTTTGAGCAGTACGTC.